Listed below are T cell receptor beta chains from one sample, sequenced in a study of early T cells in non-severe SARS-CoV-2 infection. TCRdb re-called the 5' RACE reads through MiXCR, storing one row per CDR3 protein. The sample lists 85,000 to 95,000 distinct CDR3 sequences, roughly 14% occurring once. The sequenced material came from whole blood. These receptors all stem from an adult who was a healthcare worker with PCR-confirmed SARS-CoV-2 infection or an uninfected control (not recorded which). Each CDR3 is given with its conserved first and last residue. D genes are given only for firm matches. Only some rows state a clone size, as once, few, many or a class for expanded clones.

TRBJ1-6 TRBD1 many TRBV5-1 CASSQMDRANSPLHF TGCGCCAGCAGCCAAATGGACAGGGCCAATTCACCCCTCCACTTT
TRBJ1-3 . few TRBV5-4 CGSGTSGNTIYF TGTGGCAGCGGTACCTCTGGAAACACCATATATTTT
TRBJ1-2 . . TRBV29-1 CSVDSFPNYGYTF TGCAGCGTTGATTCCTTCCCTAACTATGGCTACACCTTC
TRBJ2-5 . . TRBV5-1 CASSPRGAETQYF TGCGCCAGCAGCCCGCGGGGAGCGGAGACCCAGTACTTC
TRBJ2-5 TRBD1 . TRBV30 CAWSAGTGVETQYF TGTGCCTGGAGTGCCGGGACAGGGGTAGAGACCCAGTACTTC
TRBJ2-1 TRBD2 . TRBV4-2 CASSLSGGSYNEQFF TGTGCCAGCAGCTTAAGCGGGGGGAGCTACAATGAGCAGTTCTTC
TRBJ1-4 . . TRBV12-3/TRBV12-4 CASSLVAGATNEKLFF TGTGCCAGCAGTTTAGTGGCCGGCGCAACTAATGAAAAACTGTTTTTT
TRBJ1-4 . many TRBV12-3/TRBV12-4 CASSRDGNEKLFF TGTGCCAGCAGCCGGGACGGTAATGAAAAACTGTTTTTT
TRBJ2-3 . few TRBV6-5 CASSYSPSSTDTQYF TGTGCCAGCAGTTACTCGCCCAGCAGCACAGATACGCAGTATTTT
TRBJ1-5 . few TRBV12-3/TRBV12-4 CASSPPRGRESAFNQPQHF TGTGCCAGCAGTCCCCCCAGAGGGAGGGAAAGCGCATTCAATCAGCCCCAGCATTTT
TRBJ2-2 . few TRBV9 CASSVGRLGGTGELFF TGTGCCAGCAGCGTAGGACGACTAGGGGGGACCGGGGAGCTGTTTTTT
TRBJ2-2 . . TRBV7-2 CASSFLTGELFF TGTGCCAGCAGCTTCCTCACCGGGGAGCTGTTTTTT
TRBJ2-1 TRBD2 many TRBV7-9 CASSPRRTSGSYNEQFF TGTGCCAGCAGCCCCCGAAGGACTAGCGGGTCCTACAATGAGCAGTTCTTC
TRBJ2-5 TRBD1 . TRBV12-3/TRBV12-4 CASRPQGQGETQYF TGTGCCAGCAGACCCCAAGGACAGGGAGAGACCCAGTACTTC
TRBJ2-5 TRBD1 . TRBV11-2 CASSLGGTGDQETQYF TGTGCCAGCAGCTTGGGTGGGACAGGGGACCAAGAGACCCAGTACTTC
TRBJ2-3 . few TRBV20-1 CSARVIDTQYF TGCAGTGCTAGGGTTATTGATACGCAGTATTTT
TRBJ1-2 . . TRBV29-1 CSVREANYGYTF TGCAGCGTTCGTGAAGCTAACTATGGCTACACCTTC
TRBJ1-6 . many TRBV25-1 CASKGEFNSPLHF TGTGCCAGCAAAGGGGAATTTAATTCACCCCTCCACTTT
TRBJ2-3 . many TRBV13 CASSPLDPYSSTDTQYF TGTGCCAGCAGCCCCCTGGACCCATACTCTAGCACAGATACGCAGTATTTT
TRBJ2-3 . few TRBV5-1 CASSRGIQADTQYF TGCGCCAGCAGCCGGGGGATTCAGGCAGATACGCAGTATTTT
TRBJ1-4 . . TRBV12-3/TRBV12-4 CASSFSGGTFEKLFF TGTGCCAGCAGTTTTTCGGGGGGTACCTTTGAAAAACTGTTTTTT
TRBJ1-1 . few TRBV5-1 CASNLLTVNTEAFF TGCGCCAGCAACCTCCTGACAGTGAACACTGAAGCTTTCTTT
TRBJ2-3 TRBD2 few TRBV29-1 CSVETGLEVEDTQYF TGCAGCGTAGAGACGGGACTAGAGGTTGAGGATACGCAGTATTTT
TRBJ1-6 . few TRBV6-5 CASSYSMGANSPLHF TGTGCCAGCAGTTACTCGATGGGGGCAAATTCACCCCTCCACTTT
TRBJ2-1 . few TRBV10-1 CASSQGSYNEQFF TGCGCCAGCAGCCAGGGCTCCTACAATGAGCAGTTCTTC
TRBJ1-2 . few TRBV12-3/TRBV12-4 CASSFGLRGYTF TGTGCCAGCAGTTTTGGACTGAGGGGCTACACCTTC
TRBJ1-5 . . TRBV6-2/TRBV6-3 CASKGKGLNQPQHF TGTGCCAGCAAGGGCAAGGGTCTCAATCAGCCCCAGCATTTT
TRBJ1-1 . few TRBV29-1 CSVDHSGTEAFF TGCAGCGTTGACCACTCCGGCACTGAAGCTTTCTTT
TRBJ2-1 . few TRBV6-6 CASSYIVGASYNEQFF TGTGCCAGCAGTTACATTGTGGGGGCCTCCTACAATGAGCAGTTCTTC
TRBJ1-1 . . TRBV12-3/TRBV12-4 CASSSPTLGAFF TGTGCCAGCAGTTCCCCTACGCTCGGAGCTTTCTTT
TRBJ2-3 . few TRBV20-1 CSARPRGLGGTDTQYF TGCAGTGCTAGACCAAGAGGACTCGGAGGCACAGATACGCAGTATTTT
TRBJ2-5 . many TRBV2 CASSDRNLGEKETQYF TGTGCCAGCAGTGACAGAAACCTGGGGGAAAAAGAGACCCAGTACTTC
TRBJ2-3 . . TRBV18 CASSEGGSTDTQYF TGTGCCAGCTCAGAGGGGGGCAGCACAGATACGCAGTATTTT
TRBJ1-5 . . TRBV5-1 CASTQHPHRGNQPQHF TGCGCCAGCACCCAACACCCTCATCGGGGGAATCAGCCCCAGCATTTT
TRBJ1-5 . few TRBV12-3/TRBV12-4 CASSLAGRGETQHF TGTGCCAGCAGTTTAGCGGGACGGGGAGAGACCCAGCATTTT
TRBJ2-3 . . TRBV20-1 CSASQGIMTDTQYF TGCAGTGCTAGTCAGGGTATTATGACAGATACGCAGTATTTT
TRBJ1-1 . many TRBV12-3/TRBV12-4 CASSLVGVGAFF TGTGCCAGCAGTTTGGTTGGGGTAGGAGCTTTCTTT
TRBJ2-5 . many TRBV6-1 CASSEAPKETQYF TGTGCCAGCAGTGAAGCGCCCAAAGAGACCCAGTACTTC
TRBJ2-5 TRBD1 many TRBV29-1 CSVNRGQETQYF TGCAGCGTCAACAGGGGCCAGGAGACCCAGTACTTC
TRBJ2-5 . . TRBV7-9 CASSLGSIFQETQYF TGTGCCAGCAGCTTGGGTTCAATCTTTCAAGAGACCCAGTACTTC
TRBJ2-5 . . TRBV20-1 CSARSWQQETQYF TGCAGTGCTAGAAGTTGGCAGCAAGAGACCCAGTACTTC
TRBJ2-1 . . TRBV3-1 CASSQDQGTYNEQFF TGTGCCAGCAGCCAAGATCAGGGTACCTACAATGAGCAGTTCTTC
TRBJ1-2 . many TRBV13 CASSPWTEGYGYTF TGTGCCAGCAGCCCCTGGACAGAGGGTTATGGCTACACCTTC
TRBJ2-3 . few TRBV12-3/TRBV12-4 CASKAGTDTQYF TGTGCCAGCAAGGCAGGCACAGATACGCAGTATTTT
TRBJ1-3 TRBD1 many TRBV28 CASSLTGDRNTIYF TGTGCCAGCAGTTTGACAGGGGACAGAAACACCATATATTTT
TRBJ2-3 TRBD1 . TRBV7-9 CASSYLTGGGGDTQYF TGTGCCAGCAGCTACCTTACAGGGGGCGGCGGAGATACGCAGTATTTT
TRBJ1-1 . few TRBV29-1 CSVSRGRMNTEAFF TGCAGCGTTAGCCGGGGACGGATGAACACTGAAGCTTTCTTT
TRBJ2-1 TRBD2 . TRBV15 CATSRTKKGGGGNEQFF TGTGCCACCAGCAGGACAAAAAAAGGCGGGGGTGGCAATGAGCAGTTCTTC
TRBJ2-5 . many TRBV11-2 CASSLSETQYF TGTGCCAGCAGCTTATCAGAGACCCAGTACTTC
TRBJ1-6 . many TRBV18 CASSLNRESLHF TGTGCCAGCTCACTAAACAGGGAGTCCCTCCACTTT
TRBJ1-2 . . TRBV3-1 CASSQETVGPNLRGYTF TGTGCCAGCAGCCAAGAAACCGTTGGTCCCAACCTACGTGGCTACACCTTC
TRBJ2-3 . . TRBV20-1 CSARDVRAGVPDTQYF TGCAGTGCTAGAGATGTAAGAGCAGGGGTCCCAGATACGCAGTATTTT
TRBJ2-1 . . TRBV5-1 CASSLGGLVYNEQFF TGCGCCAGCAGCTTGGGCGGATTAGTCTACAATGAGCAGTTCTTC
TRBJ2-3 . few TRBV9 CASSVVGRDTQYF TGTGCCAGCAGCGTAGTTGGGAGAGATACGCAGTATTTT
TRBJ1-1 . . TRBV12-3/TRBV12-4 CASSFGGGVTEAFF TGTGCCAGCAGTTTCGGGGGGGGCGTGACTGAAGCTTTCTTT
TRBJ1-1 . once TRBV9 CASSATTSKGTEAFF TGTGCCAGCAGCGCCACTACATCGAAAGGGACTGAAGCTTTCTTT
TRBJ2-2 TRBD1 . TRBV28 CASAQGQGAAGELFF TGTGCCAGTGCTCAGGGACAGGGGGCGGCCGGGGAGCTGTTTTTT
TRBJ1-6 . many TRBV9 CASSVAGKGSPLHF TGTGCCAGCAGCGTTGCTGGGAAGGGTTCACCCCTCCACTTT
TRBJ1-5 TRBD1 few TRBV19 CASRRNPGQGGYSNQPQHF TGTGCCAGTAGACGAAACCCGGGACAGGGAGGATATAGCAATCAGCCCCAGCATTTT